This TCR beta chain emerged from a study of cytomegalovirus exposure and HLA in healthy donors. General study results and limits: Among TCR sequences, most were rare, though some public TCRs appeared in many donors. Cytomegalovirus association was assigned to approximately 160 TCR beta chains. There were reportedly fewer N-insertions in an Asian-associated ancestry cluster than the roughly 700-donor mean, in a later analysis.

Germline V gene data show CDR1 as LNHNV and CDR2 as YYDKDF (reference sequence). Germline trimming cut 2 bases from V and 3 bases from J; bases unmatched to any gene: 7. There are 15 residues in the CDR3. Primers for the PCR totalled 60 Vbeta and 13 Jbeta. TCRdb's copy holds only in-frame clones and misses some; the assay was immunoSEQ multiplex PCR. The sample includes 130,000 or so clones, 60% to 80% of them seen just once. Comments on this clone: Its target is unknown.

This clonotype was obtained from a female donor in good health and CMV-seronegative. The sequencing sample was made of PBMCs. The chain couples TRBV15 to TRBJ2-7, with 7 bases fitting TRBD1. The CDR3 sequence is CATSRSGTAIYEQYF. The CDR3 DNA reads TGTGCCACCAGCAGATCCGGGACAGCAATCTACGAGCAGTACTTC. Drawing the rest from reference TRBV15 and TRBJ2-7, the complete variable domain is DAMVIQNPRYQVTQFGKPVTLSCSQTLNHNVMYWYQQKSSQAPKLLFHYYDKDFNNEADTPDNFQSRRPNTSFCFLDIRSPGLGDTAMYLCATSRSGTAIYEQYFGPGTRLTVT.